One and the same sample provided the 18 T cell receptor beta chains below, sequenced in a study of blood T cell repertoires in COVID-19 (dated by TCRdb to 2020 to 2021). The library was produced with the immunoSEQ multiplex PCR assay. TCRdb took over this immuneACCESS table, retaining in-frame rearrangements with V and J assigned. Such tables are incomplete; in checked studies, under half of the missing clones stem from an unresolved V gene, and the remainder is unexplained. This sample has 130,000 to 150,000 clones in its table, and around 85% of those were observed once. Together, the top ten hold 6.2% of the sample. The sequenced sample was PBMCs or T cells enriched from blood (not recorded which). The receptors come from a woman between 40 and 55 years old who had recovered from COVID-19.

The chain has TRBV5-1 and TRBJ2-3, with TRBD1 as a possible D gene (6 bases). The CDR3 is 15 residues long. The V gene's germline CDR1 is SGHRS and CDR2 YFSETQ. Trimming left V 6 bases short and J 3 bases short, with 17 bases between. CDR3 sequence: CASKEQGIGTDTQYF. The CDR3 DNA reads TGCGCCAGCAAGGAACAGGGTATAGGGACAGATACGCAGTATTTT. Variable domain in full (rest from reference TRBV5-1 and TRBJ2-3): KAGVTQTPRYLIKTRGQQVTLSCSPISGHRSVSWYQQTPGQGLQFLFEYFSETQRNKGNFPGRFSGRQFSNSRSEMNVSTLELGDSALYLCASKEQGIGTDTQYFGPGTRLTVL.

This chain joins TRBV18 and TRBJ1-3; D is perhaps TRBD1 (5 bases). V was cut by 2 bases and J by 0 bases, with 14 bases left in between. The CDR3 runs 17 residues. The germline gives CDR1 KGHSH, CDR2 LQKENI. CDR3 sequence: CASSPWGQGSSGNTIYF. The CDR3 nucleotides are TGTGCCAGCTCACCATGGGGTCAGGGAAGCTCTGGAAACACCATATATTTT.

This chain connects TRBV10-1 to TRBJ1-1; TRBD1 is a possible D gene (6 bases). The CDR3 spans 13 residues. CDR1 WNHNN and CDR2 SYGVQD come from the germline V gene (reference sequence). Trimming took off 6 bases at V and 4 bases at J, with 12 bases between the two ends. CDR3 nucleotides: TGCGCCAGCAGGATGGACAGCGGCACTGAAGCTTTCTTT. This sequence encodes CASRMDSGTEAFF.

The chain carries TRBV28 and TRBJ2-7, with 9 positions matching TRBD1. The CDR3 sequence is 13 residues long. The trim removed 6 bases at V and 1 base at J, leaving 1 base unmatched. CDR1 and CDR2 from the germline V gene are MDHEN and SYDVKM. CDR3 in amino acids: CASRTGGSYEQYF. CDR3 DNA: TGTGCCAGCAGGACAGGGGGATCCTACGAGCAGTACTTC.

V gene TRBV12-5 combines with J gene TRBJ2-1, with 7 bases fitting TRBD2. Looked up from germline, CDR1 is LGHNT and CDR2 is FRNRAP. This CDR3 is 15 amino acids long. J lost 10 bases, V lost 2 bases, and 11 bases had no gene match. CDR3 DNA sequence: TGTGCTAGTGGTTTGACTGCGGGAGTGGTCATGGAGCAGTTCTTC. This codes for CASGLTAGVVMEQFF.

The chain employs TRBV5-1 and TRBJ2-5, with 9 bases lining up with TRBD1. This CDR3 spans 18 amino acids. The V segment lost 0 bases and the J segment 5 bases; nucleotides outside the gene matches: 14. Germline V gene data show CDR1 as SGHRS and CDR2 as YFSETQ. The CDR3 nucleotides are TGCGCCAGCAGCTTGGGGGTCCACAGGGGGCGCGAGATTGAGACCCAGTACTTC. This encodes CASSLGVHRGREIETQYF.

The V call is TRBV4-1, the J call TRBJ2-1; 11 bases fit TRBD2. Germline V CDR1 and CDR2: MGHRA, YSYEKL. This CDR3 has 19 residues. J gave up 0 bases and V 3 bases, and 10 bases lay outside the gene matches. The CDR3 sequence: CASSHRGTSGLSSYNEQFF. The CDR3, as DNA: TGCGCCAGCAGCCACAGAGGGACTAGCGGCTTAAGCTCCTACAATGAGCAGTTCTTC.

The chain combines TRBV6-2 or TRBV6-3 with TRBJ1-1, with a possible D match to TRBD1 (5 bases). The germline gives CDR1 MNHEY, CDR2 SVGEGT. Deletions cut 6 bases from V and 6 bases from J, with 14 bases between. The CDR3 is made up of 13 amino acids. CDR3 region: CASSVGLGAEAFF. In DNA, the CDR3 is TGTGCCAGCAGCGTGGGGCTGGGCGCTGAAGCTTTCTTT.

The chain uses TRBV6-5 and TRBJ1-1, with no clear D. The CDR3 has 15 amino acids. Germline V gives CDR1 MNHEY, CDR2 SVGAGI. The germline V and J ends were trimmed by 0 bases and 1 base, with 9 bases remaining between them. CDR3 region: CASSYSPTRNTEAFF. CDR3 bases: TGTGCCAGCAGTTACTCCCCGACAAGGAACACTGAAGCTTTCTTT.

The V call is TRBV12-3 or TRBV12-4, the J call TRBJ1-1; D is uncertain. Trimming stripped 8 bases from V and 0 bases from J, with 10 bases between. This CDR3 region has 13 residues. The CDR3 region is CASREVLNTEAFF. Here the CDR3 DNA reads TGTGCCAGCCGAGAGGTTTTGAACACTGAAGCTTTCTTT.

V usage is TRBV15 and J usage is TRBJ2-3; 7 nucleotides agree with TRBD1. The ends lost 3 bases at V and 4 bases at J; junction bases unmatched: 13. Germline V CDR1 and CDR2: LNHNV, YYDKDF (reference sequence). The CDR3 loop spans 17 amino acids. DNA for the CDR3: TGTGCCACCAGCAGTCTCCGAAGGGGGCCAAGGGCAGATACGCAGTATTTT. Its protein is CATSSLRRGPRADTQYF. The full variable domain, its missing parts supplied by reference TRBV15 and TRBJ2-3, is DAMVIQNPRYQVTQFGKPVTLSCSQTLNHNVMYWYQQKSSQAPKLLFHYYDKDFNNEADTPDNFQSRRPNTSFCFLDIRSPGLGDTAMYLCATSSLRRGPRADTQYFGPGTRLTVL.

This clone was seen a single time. Other DNA sequences of this sample code for an identical CDR3. CDR3 in amino acids: CASSLQGVSNQPQHF. The CDR3 DNA reads TGCGCCAGCAGCTTACAGGGGGTTAGCAATCAGCCCCAGCATTTT. This chain connects TRBV5-1 to TRBJ1-5; 8 bases agree with TRBD1. V gave up 2 bases and J gave up 0 bases; unmatched junction bases: 1. This CDR3 region has 15 residues. Germline-derived CDR1 and CDR2 are SGHRS and YFSETQ.

V is TRBV7-9 and J is TRBJ2-1, with D perhaps TRBD2 (5 bases). Between the trimmed V and J ends, which lost 2 bases and 0 bases, there was a span of 14 bases. Germline V gene lookup returns CDR1 SEHNR and CDR2 FQNEAQ (reference sequence). The CDR3 length is 17 residues. Here the CDR3 DNA reads TGTGCCAGCAGCTTAATTGGACGGGAATTCTCCTACAATGAGCAGTTCTTC. This gives the protein CASSLIGREFSYNEQFF.

V usage is TRBV5-6 and J usage is TRBJ1-5; tentatively, D is TRBD1 (5 bases). The CDR3 contains 16 residues. The V end was cut by 4 bases, the J end by 2 bases, with 16 bases between. Per germline, CDR1 SGHDT and CDR2 YYEEEE. CDR3 coding DNA: TGTGCCAGCAGCCGAGCAGGGTCCGTAGGCAATCAGCCCCAGCATTTT. It specifies CASSRAGSVGNQPQHF.

This clone was detected ten times or more. This sequence joins TRBV30 and TRBJ1-5; the match to TRBD1 covers 10 bases. Per germline, CDR1 GTSNPN and CDR2 SVGIG (reference sequence). Trimming took 5 bases from V and 6 from J; bases not matched to a gene: 1. The CDR3 totals 12 residues. CDR3 nucleotides: TGTGCCTGGGACAGGGGGCGTCAGCCCCAGCATTTT. The encoded protein is CAWDRGRQPQHF.

This clone has only a few counts. The chain joins TRBV6-5 to TRBJ1-6; D is perhaps TRBD1 (6 bases). Trimming stripped 9 bases from V and 10 bases from J, with 19 bases between. Germline-derived CDR1 and CDR2 are MNHEY and SVGAGI. The CDR3 sequence is 14 residues long. CDR3 sequence: CASGTGTQTSPLHF. CDR3 nucleotide sequence: TGTGCCAGTGGTACCGGGACACAAACATCACCCCTCCACTTT.

The chain joins TRBV14 to TRBJ2-5; TRBD2 matches at 7 bases. The germline V gene encodes CDR1 SGHDN and CDR2 FVKESK. Trimming removed 0 bases from V and 5 bases from J; junction bases left unmatched: 9. The CDR3 has 16 amino acids. CDR3 sequence reads: CASSQDLAAPRETQYF. DNA for the CDR3: TGTGCCAGCAGCCAAGATCTAGCGGCCCCGAGGGAGACCCAGTACTTC.

The V and J genes are TRBV5-5 and TRBJ1-2; 7 bases are a match to TRBD1. With V trimmed by 0 bases and J by 8 bases, 7 bases remained unmatched. The CDR3 spans 14 residues. Germline CDR1 and CDR2: SGHKS and YYEKEE (reference sequence). Here the CDR3 DNA reads TGTGCCAGCAGCTTGGCAACCGGGACAGCGGGCTACACCTTC. This gives the protein CASSLATGTAGYTF. Complete variable domain (other parts from reference TRBV5-5 and TRBJ1-2): DAGVTQSPTHLIKTRGQQVTLRCSPISGHKSVSWYQQVLGQGPQFIFQYYEKEERGRGNFPDRFSARQFPNYSSELNVNALLLGDSALYLCASSLATGTAGYTFGSGTRLTVV.